The text below deals with one T cell receptor (beta chain). The target antigen is unknown. Germline values: CDR1 LGHNA, CDR2 YNFKEQ. The CDR3 runs to 16 residues. V was pared by 2 bases and J by 2 bases, with 12 bases between. This entry comes from a study of cytomegalovirus exposure and HLA in healthy donors. General study points: Reportedly, cytomegalovirus status was diagnosed with high sensitivity and specificity. As a later analysis showed, several of the most significant clusters appeared to be linked to common viral pathogens.

In the PCR, 60 Vbeta and 13 Jbeta primers were used. Clones were sequenced by immunoSEQ multiplex PCR, and TCRdb holds only the in-frame ones, with some missing. Of around 110,000 clones listed, roughly 83% were seen once; the top ten hold 3.5% to 4.5%. The rearrangement links TRBV4-2 to TRBJ2-2; TRBD2 is a possible D gene (7 bases). This TCR was recovered from a man between 25 and 39 years old in good health and CMV-seropositive. Sequencing was carried out using PBMCs. CDR3 in amino acids: CASSQKGGPNTGELFF. The CDR3 nucleotides read TGTGCCAGCAGCCAAAAGGGGGGGCCCAACACCGGGGAGCTGTTTTTT.